These 3 T cell receptor beta chains came from one sample sequenced in a study of cytomegalovirus exposure and HLA in healthy donors. This PCR relied on a set of 60 Vbeta primers and 13 Jbeta primers. Sequenced by immunoSEQ multiplex PCR; TCRdb stores in-frame clones only, minus some. The data contain 200,000 or so clones, roughly 83% of them singletons. Sequenced input: PBMCs. Receptor source: a boy younger than 18 in good health and CMV-seronegative.

The chain combines TRBV29-1 with TRBJ2-7, with a tentative D call TRBD2 (6 bases). Trimming removed 6 bases at V and 2 bases at J, with 23 bases between. Germline V lookup: CDR1 SQVTM, CDR2 ANQGSEA. The CDR3 length is 16 residues. CDR3 nucleotides: TGCAGCGTACGCGCCGGGGTCCGGGGAGGCACCTACGAGCAGTACTTC. This codes for CSVRAGVRGGTYEQYF.

The chain links TRBV21-1 to TRBJ1-5. TRBV21-1 is a known pseudogene. This CDR3 is built from 11 residues. The CDR3 is CTSVSCQPQHF. The CDR3 nucleotides are TGTACCAGCGTTTCGTGTCAGCCCCAGCATTTT.

This sequence joins TRBV7-2 and TRBJ2-5; 9 nucleotides match TRBD2. The CDR3 runs 14 residues. Trimming cost V 5 bases and J 5 bases; bases outside gene matches: 6. CDR1 is SGHTA, CDR2 FQGNSA, per germline. The CDR3: CASSVSGSSETQYF. In nucleotides, the CDR3 is TGTGCCAGCAGCGTTAGCGGGAGCAGTGAGACCCAGTACTTC. The full variable domain, its missing parts supplied by reference TRBV7-2 and TRBJ2-5, is GAGVSQSPSNKVTEKGKDVELRCDPISGHTALYWYRQSLGQGLEFLIYFQGNSAPDKSGLPSDRFSAERTGGSVSTLTIQRTQQEDSAVYLCASSVSGSSETQYFGPGTRLLVL.